A selection of T cell receptor beta chains follows, all from one sample in a study of blood T cell repertoires in COVID-19. TCRdb's copy holds only in-frame clones and misses some; the assay was immunoSEQ multiplex PCR. The sample consists of 130,000 to 150,000 clones, around 80% of them appearing once. The sample comprised peripheral blood. The source is a human donor in a cohort sampled during active COVID-19. CDR3s include the opening cysteine and the closing phenylalanine or tryptophan. Each record gives: clone size, D gene, V gene, J gene, CDR3 protein, CDR3 DNA. A D gene is named only where the DNA matches it firmly. Where a row states a size, it is once, few, many or the class of an expanded clone; other rows omit it.

.,.,TRBV7-2,TRBJ2-3,CASSTDLNTQYF,TGTGCCAGCAGCACGGACTTAAATACGCAGTATTTT
.,.,TRBV7-8,TRBJ1-2,CASSSWDILGGYTF,TGTGCCAGCAGCTCGTGGGACATTCTGGGGGGCTACACCTTC
.,.,TRBV7-2,TRBJ1-1,CASSFRTEAFF,TGTGCCAGCAGCTTCAGGACTGAAGCTTTCTTT
.,.,TRBV27,TRBJ1-5,CASSLGTGQPQHF,TGTGCCAGCAGTTTAGGTACGGGTCAGCCCCAGCATTTT
few,.,TRBV5-6,TRBJ2-7,CASSLQGPISYEQYF,TGTGCCAGCAGCTTGCAGGGCCCCATCTCCTACGAGCAGTACTTC
.,.,TRBV5-5,TRBJ2-1,CASSFAGLTSYNEQFF,TGTGCCAGCAGCTTCGCCGGACTCACCTCCTACAATGAGCAGTTCTTC
.,TRBD1,TRBV27,TRBJ1-6,CASSWLGQGRSPLHF,TGTGCCAGCAGTTGGCTAGGACAGGGACGGTCACCCCTCCACTTT
.,TRBD1,TRBV3-1/TRBV3-2,TRBJ2-2,CASSPGTGWDGELFF,TGTGCCAGCAGCCCCGGGACAGGGTGGGACGGGGAGCTGTTTTTT
few,.,TRBV14,TRBJ2-4,CASSQGGGLGHIQYF,TGTGCCAGCAGCCAAGGAGGGGGTCTCGGCCACATTCAGTACTTC
few,.,TRBV28,TRBJ1-2,CASRQVYGYTF,TGTGCCAGCAGGCAGGTCTATGGCTACACCTTC
.,.,TRBV2,TRBJ1-2,CASNRQNYGYTF,TGTGCCAGCAACAGACAGAACTATGGCTACACCTTC
.,.,TRBV4-3,TRBJ1-2,CASSQEKGFHGYTF,TGCGCCAGCAGCCAAGAAAAGGGGTTTCATGGCTACACCTTC
.,.,TRBV28,TRBJ1-5,CASSLGQGQSFPQHF,TGTGCCAGCAGTTTGGGTCAGGGGCAGAGTTTTCCCCAGCATTTT
.,.,TRBV21-1,TRBJ2-7,CASSKRNTGQGDYEQYF,TGTGCCAGCAGCAAACGAAATACAGGACAGGGGGACTACGAGCAGTACTTC
.,TRBD1,TRBV6-2/TRBV6-3,TRBJ1-2,CASSLDREYGYTF,TGTGCCAGCAGTCTGGACAGGGAATATGGCTACACCTTC
.,TRBD1,TRBV15,TRBJ1-4,CATSRGRQGIVGKLFF,TGTGCCACCAGCAGAGGAAGACAGGGAATTGTCGGAAAACTGTTTTTT